A single sample gave rise to the 27 T cell receptor beta chains below, sequenced in a study of OX40 agonist ivuxolimab in advanced cancers. The receptor library was made with the immunoSEQ multiplex PCR assay. Not all clones reach the TCRdb copy of this immuneACCESS table, which keeps in-frame sequences only. Checked studies attribute under half of the gap to unresolved V genes and leave the rest unexplained. The sample table shows 17,000 or so clones, and around four fifths are seen once. The ten largest account for more than 25% of the sample. The sample here was CD4+ or CD8+ T cells sorted from blood, taken in a trial of the OX40 agonist ivuxolimab. The receptors originated from an adult with an advanced solid tumor such as melanoma, head and neck, liver or kidney cancer.

V is TRBV13 and J is TRBJ1-2; 7 positions agree with TRBD1. Losses at the gene ends were 0 bases for V and 7 bases for J; bases not matched to a gene: 5. Germline-derived CDR1 and CDR2 are PRHDT and FYEKMQ (reference sequence). The CDR3 length is 14 residues. This chain's CDR3 is CASSLGRQGTGYTF. The CDR3 coding sequence is TGTGCCAGCAGCTTAGGCCGACAGGGAACTGGCTACACCTTC.

The rearrangement uses TRBV13 and TRBJ2-7, with 9 bases aligning to TRBD1. Germline V gene lookup returns CDR1 PRHDT and CDR2 FYEKMQ (reference sequence). There are 15 residues in the CDR3. The ends lost 1 base at V and 3 bases at J; junction bases unmatched: 4. This CDR3 is CASSLEGQGIYEQYF. CDR3 sequence (DNA): TGTGCCAGCAGCTTAGAGGGACAGGGAATCTACGAGCAGTACTTC.

This clone has only a few counts. This rearrangement joins TRBV6-5 to TRBJ2-4; TRBD1 matches at 7 bases. This CDR3 spans 12 amino acids. Germline values: CDR1 MNHEY, CDR2 SVGAGI. Trimming cost V 9 bases and J 4 bases; bases outside gene matches: 3. CDR3 in DNA: TGTGCCAGAGCAGGGGGTAAAAACATTCAGTACTTC. It encodes CARAGGKNIQYF.

The chain carries TRBV9 and TRBJ2-7; D is ambiguous. Per the germline V gene, CDR1 is SGDLS and CDR2 is YYNGEE. V gave up 0 bases and J gave up 0 bases, with 10 bases separating them. This CDR3 spans 15 amino acids. The CDR3 is CASSVDVGSSYEQYF. The CDR3 DNA reads TGTGCCAGCAGCGTAGATGTGGGCAGCTCCTACGAGCAGTACTTC.

The chain links TRBV27 to TRBJ2-3; TRBD1 aligns across 9 bases. Germline V gene data show CDR1 as MNHEY and CDR2 as SMNVEV (reference sequence). After removal of 7 bases from V and 8 bases from J, the junction contained 7 bases not matched to a gene. The length of the CDR3 is 13 residues. CDR3: CASTDRGGSTQYF. CDR3 sequence (DNA): TGTGCCAGCACGGACAGGGGCGGTAGTACGCAGTATTTT.

The chain uses TRBV10-2 and TRBJ1-4; D might be TRBD1 (5 bases). CDR1 and CDR2 (germline): WSHSY, SAAADI. The CDR3 consists of 13 residues. V lost 6 bases to trimming and J lost 0 bases, with 5 bases between them. Written as DNA, the CDR3 is TGCGCCAGCAGGGGGGCAACTAATGAAAAACTGTTTTTT. As protein: CASRGATNEKLFF.

This clone was recorded only once. This chain uses TRBV19 with TRBJ2-2, with D possibly called TRBD1 or TRBD2 (5 bases each). Germline values: CDR1 LNHDA, CDR2 SQIVND (reference sequence). The V end lost 10 bases, the J end lost 3 bases, and 21 bases lay between the germline ends. The CDR3 is 16 residues long. This CDR3 is CATRGGEAGYTGELFF. The CDR3, as DNA: TGTGCCACCCGGGGCGGTGAAGCTGGGTACACCGGGGAGCTGTTTTTT.

This clone was seen only a few times. The V and J genes are TRBV15 and TRBJ2-2; possibly TRBD2 for D (5 bases). CDR1 is LNHNV and CDR2 is YYDKDF in the germline V gene (reference sequence). The V gene lost 4 bases and the J gene lost 6 bases, with 12 bases spanning the gap. The CDR3 has 14 residues. The CDR3 reads CATSKLAGPGELFF. The CDR3 coding sequence is TGTGCCACCAGCAAGCTAGCCGGTCCCGGGGAGCTGTTTTTT.

This clone showed up just once. The chain uses TRBV7-9 and TRBJ2-7; D ambiguous. Germline CDR1 and CDR2: SEHNR and FQNEAQ (reference sequence). Trimming pared 4 bases from V and 2 bases from J, leaving 9 bases between. The CDR3 is 13 residues long. CDR3 sequence: CASSSPGTYEQYF. The CDR3 region has the DNA TGTGCCAGCAGCTCGCCAGGTACCTACGAGCAGTACTTC. Variable domain in full (rest from reference TRBV7-9 and TRBJ2-7): DTGVSQNPRHKITKRGQNVTFRCDPISEHNRLYWYRQTLGQGPEFLTYFQNEAQLEKSRLLSDRFSAERPKGSFSTLEIQRTEQGDSAMYLCASSSPGTYEQYFGPGTRLTVT.

V is TRBV27 and J is TRBJ2-7; D not resolved. The CDR3 totals 12 residues. Trimming cost V 2 bases and J 5 bases, with 7 bases left between them. Germline lookup yields CDR1 MNHEY and CDR2 SMNVEV (reference sequence). The CDR3 sequence: CASSLVGNEQYF. The CDR3 coding sequence is TGTGCCAGCAGTTTAGTCGGTAACGAGCAGTACTTC.

The V call is TRBV18, the J call TRBJ2-1, with unresolved D. The V end lost 6 bases, the J end lost 9 bases, and 15 bases lay between the germline ends. This CDR3 comprises 13 residues. Germline V CDR1 and CDR2: KGHSH, LQKENI. CDR3 region: CASSPPAVPEQFF. The CDR3 DNA reads as TGTGCCAGCTCCCCTCCGGCAGTACCTGAGCAGTTCTTC. Variable domain in full (rest from reference TRBV18 and TRBJ2-1): NAGVMQNPRHLVRRRGQEARLRCSPMKGHSHVYWYRQLPEEGLKFMVYLQKENIIDESGMPKERFSAEFPKEGPSILRIQQVVRGDSAAYFCASSPPAVPEQFFGPGTRLTVL.

The chain is built from TRBV7-8 and TRBJ1-5; 7 bases are a match to TRBD1. V shed 4 bases and J 4 bases; nucleotides not matched to a gene: 7. CDR3 length: 15 amino acids. Looked up from germline, CDR1 is SGHVS and CDR2 is FQNEAQ. CDR3 bases: TGTGCCAGCAGCTCACTGGGGACAGTGAATCAGCCCCAGCATTTT. Protein product: CASSSLGTVNQPQHF. Drawing the rest from reference TRBV7-8 and TRBJ1-5, the complete variable domain is GAGVSQSPRYKVAKRGQDVALRCDPISGHVSLFWYQQALGQGPEFLTYFQNEAQLDKSGLPSDRFFAERPEGSVSTLKIQRTQQEDSAVYLCASSSLGTVNQPQHFGDGTRLSIL.

The chain links TRBV28 to TRBJ2-7; no firm D call. The V gene lost 1 base and the J gene lost 0 bases, with 4 bases spanning the gap. The CDR3 consists of 13 residues. Germline lookup yields CDR1 MDHEN and CDR2 SYDVKM. The CDR3 DNA sequence: TGTGCCAGCAGTTTATACAACTCCTACGAGCAGTACTTC. This encodes CASSLYNSYEQYF.

The V call is TRBV6-1, the J call TRBJ1-2, with TRBD1 matching over 7 bases. V shed 6 bases and J 4 bases; nucleotides not matched to a gene: 5. The CDR3 totals 13 residues. Germline V gives CDR1 MNHNS, CDR2 SASEGT. DNA for the CDR3: TGTGCCAGCAGCCCTGGACAGGCCTATGGCTACACCTTC. This gives the protein CASSPGQAYGYTF.

V and J are TRBV28 and TRBJ2-3; TRBD1 matches 10 bases. The CDR3 length is 16 residues. V dropped 4 bases and J dropped 4; count of bases not matched to a gene: 8. The germline V gene encodes CDR1 MDHEN and CDR2 SYDVKM. CDR3 protein: CASSSLDRGLSDTQYF. The DNA for the CDR3 is TGTGCCAGCAGTTCATTAGACAGGGGGCTGTCAGATACGCAGTATTTT. The variable domain in full, completed from reference TRBV28 and TRBJ2-3, reads DVKVTQSSRYLVKRTGEKVFLECVQDMDHENMFWYRQDPGLGLRLIYFSYDVKMKEKGDIPEGYSVSREKKERFSLILESASTNQTSMYLCASSSLDRGLSDTQYFGPGTRLTVL.

On this clone: At one end the junction does not follow the germline gene, possibly because of a read error. The CDR3 here is CASREGTGALYGYTF. The CDR3, as DNA: TGTGCCAGCAGAGAAGGGACAGGGGCTCTCTATGGCTACACCTTC. The rearrangement uses TRBV6-1 and TRBJ1-2, with TRBD1 matching 10 bases. CDR3 length: 15 residues. Germline values: CDR1 MNHNS, CDR2 SASEGT.

V and J are TRBV5-4 and TRBJ2-5, with 11 positions matching TRBD2. Germline V gene sequence: CDR1 SGHNT, CDR2 YYREEE (reference sequence). This CDR3 has 19 amino acids. V lost 1 base to trimming and J lost 0 bases; unmatched junction nucleotides: 11. In DNA, the CDR3 is TGTGCCAGCAGCTTGAGGCTAGCGGGGGGCCGGGGGTACCAAGAGACCCAGTACTTC. This translates into CASSLRLAGGRGYQETQYF.

This sequence joins TRBV5-6 and TRBJ2-4, with 9 bases matching TRBD1. The CDR3 runs to 16 residues. Germline CDR1 is SGHDT and CDR2 is YYEEEE. V was pared by 3 bases and J by 0 bases, with 4 bases of the junction left unmatched. This CDR3 is CASSSRGQGAKNIQYF. The CDR3 DNA reads TGTGCCAGCAGCTCGCGGGGACAGGGAGCCAAAAACATTCAGTACTTC.

This clone has a single count. V gene TRBV21-1 combines with J gene TRBJ2-7; the table names TRBD2, a call not compared with the DNA. TRBV21-1 represents a pseudogene. The CDR3 runs 15 residues. The CDR3 sequence: CASSKRSRALAVAYF. The CDR3 DNA reads as TGTGCCAGCAGCAAAAGGTCTAGGGCACTAGCGGTCGCGTACTTC.

The chain is built from TRBV7-8 and TRBJ1-2; D is unresolved. Deletions cut 0 bases from V and 2 bases from J, with 10 bases between. The CDR3 extends over 15 amino acids. Per germline, CDR1 SGHVS and CDR2 FQNEAQ. DNA of the CDR3: TGTGCCAGCAGCTTAGCTCAGGCGGGGAACTATGGCTACACCTTC. Translating gives CASSLAQAGNYGYTF. The whole variable domain, remainder taken from reference TRBV7-8 and TRBJ1-2, is GAGVSQSPRYKVAKRGQDVALRCDPISGHVSLFWYQQALGQGPEFLTYFQNEAQLDKSGLPSDRFFAERPEGSVSTLKIQRTQQEDSAVYLCASSLAQAGNYGYTFGSGTRLTVV.

V and J are TRBV11-2 and TRBJ2-1; unclear D gene. The CDR3 has 14 amino acids. The V end was cut by 3 bases, the J end by 5 bases, with 11 bases between. Germline values: CDR1 SGHAT, CDR2 FQNNGV. This chain's CDR3 is CASSLVSSHNEQFF. The CDR3 region has the DNA TGTGCCAGCAGCTTGGTTAGTAGCCACAATGAGCAGTTCTTC.

V gene TRBV9 combines with J gene TRBJ2-5, with TRBD1 identical over 7 bases. Germline loops: CDR1 SGDLS, CDR2 YYNGEE. The J segment lost 5 bases and the V segment lost 1 base, leaving 5 bases of the junction unmatched. The CDR3 has 14 residues. CDR3 residues: CASSVRQGVETQYF. The CDR3 nucleotides read TGTGCCAGCAGCGTAAGACAGGGCGTGGAGACCCAGTACTTC.

V is TRBV6-6 and J is TRBJ1-2; D remains unclear. The germline CDR1 and CDR2 sequences are MNHNY and SVGAGI (reference sequence). The CDR3 is 13 residues long. V lost 6 bases, J lost 4 bases, and 12 bases lay in between. The DNA of the CDR3 is TGTGCCAGCAGGTTACGGGCCACCTATGGCTACACCTTC. It translates to CASRLRATYGYTF.

This rearrangement joins TRBV7-9 to TRBJ2-4; 8 nucleotides agree with TRBD2. Unmatched junction bases numbered 12, after V lost 5 bases and J lost 9 bases. Germline V gene data show CDR1 as SEHNR and CDR2 as FQNEAQ (reference sequence). There are 15 residues in the CDR3. Here the CDR3 reads CASSPTSSGQSIQYF. CDR3 DNA: TGTGCCAGCAGCCCTACCTCTAGCGGGCAAAGCATTCAGTACTTC.

The chain uses TRBV11-2 and TRBJ2-5, with TRBD2 matching over 14 bases. V lost 5 bases to trimming and J lost 5 bases; unmatched junction nucleotides: 7. The germline V gene encodes CDR1 SGHAT and CDR2 FQNNGV. The CDR3 spans 16 residues. The CDR3 DNA reads TGTGCCAGCAGCACCGGACTAGCGGGGGGCAGGGAGACCCAGTACTTC. It yields the protein CASSTGLAGGRETQYF.

The gene calls are TRBV28 and TRBJ1-1, with D hard to call. V lost 6 bases to trimming and J lost 0 bases, with 8 bases between them. The germline V gene has CDR1 MDHEN and CDR2 SYDVKM. The CDR3 covers 13 residues. CDR3 sequence: CASRPIMNTEAFF. CDR3 coding DNA: TGTGCCAGCAGACCAATCATGAACACTGAAGCTTTCTTT.

This clone qualifies as medium-sized (0.01 to 0.1%). The V call is TRBV19, the J call TRBJ2-7, with 12 nucleotides matching TRBD2. The CDR3 extends over 14 amino acids. Looked up from germline, CDR1 is LNHDA and CDR2 is SQIVND (reference sequence). V was clipped by 3 bases and J by 7 bases; unmatched bases: 4. The CDR3, as DNA: TGTGCCAGTAGTATCGGACTAGCGGGAAGTGAGCAGTACTTC. Translated, it gives CASSIGLAGSEQYF.